The 30 T cell receptor beta chains listed next were all sequenced from one sample in a study of T cells in Graves' hyperthyroidism and ophthalmopathy (dated by TCRdb to about 2019). The library was obtained by multiplex PCR. Sequenced using an Illumina HiSeq 2000. The TCR beta CDR3 regions were amplified from RNA transcripts. The first round of RT-PCR for the TCR CDR3 was performed with the HTBI primer set and the Qiagen OneStep RT-PCR kit. TCRdb itself trimmed the public reads at Q25 with fastp, ran MiXCR and retained productive beta chains. Rows matching on CDR3 protein sequence are summarized as one entry with the most common DNA and genes. The sample has 300,000 to 350,000 distinct CDR3 sequences on record, around 18% of them singletons. The ten largest clones represent 15% to 18% of the sample. Sequencing used blood. These receptors were taken from a woman aged 40 to 49 with Graves' ophthalmopathy.

The sample holds many counts of this clonotype. This rearrangement joins TRBV6-2 or TRBV6-3 to TRBJ2-5, with D possibly matching TRBD2 (6 bases). Germline V gene sequence: CDR1 MNHEY, CDR2 SVGEGT. There are 16 residues in the CDR3. V was shortened by 4 bases and J by 5 bases, with 20 bases between the two germline ends. The CDR3 loop reads CASSFRTGALPETQYF. The CDR3 bases are TGTGCCAGCAGTTTCCGGACGGGAGCCCTTCCGGAGACCCAGTACTTC.

This clonotype was counted many times. The V gene is TRBV30, the J gene TRBJ2-4; no firm D call. Germline V gene sequence: CDR1 GTSNPN, CDR2 SVGIG (reference sequence). Trimming pared 1 base from V and 8 bases from J, leaving 9 bases between. The CDR3 length is 12 residues. CDR3 amino acids: CAWSDSVYIQYF. The CDR3 nucleotides read TGTGCCTGGAGTGACAGTGTATACATTCAGTACTTC.

This clonotype has at least ten counts. The genes are TRBV7-2 and TRBJ1-5; D is unresolved. V lost 1 base to trimming and J lost 0 bases, with 16 bases between them. CDR3 length equals 18 residues. CDR1 and CDR2 (germline): SGHTA, FQGNSA. The CDR3 sequence: CASSLVGSTDYSNQPQHF. The CDR3 DNA reads TGTGCCAGCAGCTTAGTAGGTTCGACGGATTATAGCAATCAGCCCCAGCATTTT.

A remark on this clonotype: A much larger clone differs by one base, so this may be a read error. The chain is built from TRBV18 and TRBJ1-1; D remains ambiguous. Germline V gene sequence: CDR1 KGHSH, CDR2 LQKENI. This CDR3 spans 14 amino acids. CDR3 DNA: TGTGCCGGCTCACCAGACAAGTTCGGCACTGAAGCTTTCTTT. Its protein is CAGSPDKFGTEAFF.

This clonotype was counted many times. The rearrangement joins TRBV7-9 to TRBJ1-2, with a weak D call TRBD1 (6 bases). Per germline, CDR1 SEHNR and CDR2 FQNEAQ (reference sequence). CDR3 length: 12 amino acids. V was pared by 8 bases and J by 4 bases, with 11 bases between. CDR3 coding DNA: TGTGCCAGCGGAGCGGGGGCCTATGGCTACACCTTC. It translates to CASGAGAYGYTF. The whole variable domain, filled in from reference TRBV7-9 and TRBJ1-2, reads DTGVSQNPRHKITKRGQNVTFRCDPISEHNRLYWYRQTLGQGPEFLTYFQNEAQLEKSRLLSDRFSAERPKGSFSTLEIQRTEQGDSAMYLCASGAGAYGYTFGSGTRLTVV.

Ten or more counts support this clonotype. V is TRBV12-3 or TRBV12-4 and J is TRBJ2-2, with 8 nucleotides matching TRBD2. This CDR3 has 14 amino acids. V shed 7 bases, J shed 6 bases, and the junction held 7 bases outside the gene matches. The CDR3: CASKEGLDAGELFF. DNA of the CDR3: TGTGCCAGCAAGGAGGGACTAGACGCCGGGGAGCTGTTTTTT.

Concerning this clonotype: At one boundary the junction diverges from the germline segment, which might be a read error. The rearrangement uses TRBV12-3 or TRBV12-4 and TRBJ2-2; a possible D gene is TRBD2 (5 bases). The CDR3 contains 14 residues. CDR3 nucleotide sequence: TGTGCCAGCCTGGGGATAGGACTCACCGGGGAGCTGTCTTTT. It is translated as CASLGIGLTGELSF.

This chain connects TRBV20-1 to TRBJ2-2; 8 bases align to TRBD1. Trimming took 3 bases from V and 7 from J; bases not matched to a gene: 7. Germline-derived CDR1 and CDR2 are DFQATT and SNEGSKA (reference sequence). This CDR3 has 14 residues. Here the CDR3 reads CSARSQGAVGELFF. The DNA of the CDR3 is TGCAGTGCTAGGAGCCAGGGGGCGGTCGGGGAGCTGTTTTTT.

This clonotype was seen at least ten times. The chain is built from TRBV7-2 and TRBJ1-5; D remains ambiguous. The CDR3 length is 14 residues. Germline loops: CDR1 SGHTA, CDR2 FQGNSA. Deletions cut 5 bases from V and 4 bases from J, with 12 bases between. DNA for the CDR3: TGTGCCAGCAGCCAACGGCTCTCAAATCAGCCCCAGCATTTT. This sequence encodes CASSQRLSNQPQHF.

The sample holds a few counts of this clonotype. This chain joins TRBV6-5 and TRBJ1-3, with 7 positions matching TRBD1. The CDR3 loop spans 15 amino acids. The ends lost 2 bases at V and 3 bases at J; junction bases unmatched: 4. Germline V gives CDR1 MNHEY, CDR2 SVGAGI. CDR3 sequence: CASSYDTGVGNTIYF. The CDR3 DNA follows: TGTGCCAGCAGTTACGATACAGGGGTTGGAAACACCATATATTTT.

At least ten counts were recorded for this clonotype. The CDR3 is CASPAWTGLRTEAFF. CDR3 in DNA: TGTGCCAGCCCTGCCTGGACAGGGCTGAGAACTGAAGCTTTCTTT. This rearrangement joins TRBV12-3 or TRBV12-4 to TRBJ1-1; 8 bases agree with TRBD1. The V segment lost 8 bases and the J segment 5 bases; nucleotides outside the gene matches: 13. This CDR3 contains 15 residues.

The table lists this clonotype with a few counts. This likely comes from a read error, as the CDR3 has no conserved phenylalanine or tryptophan at its end. The chain carries TRBV9 and TRBJ2-3; tentatively, D is TRBD2 (6 bases). Germline loops: CDR1 SGDLS, CDR2 YYNGEE. CDR3 length: 16 residues. V dropped 0 bases and J dropped 5 bases, with 16 bases sitting between them. The CDR3 nucleotides read TGTGCCAGCAGCGTAGGGGCCGCGGGAATTGGAGATACGCAGTATTTG. The encoded protein is CASSVGAAGIGDTQYL.

This clonotype was observed a handful of times. A read error may explain this, as a much larger clone is one base away. The rearrangement joins TRBV30 to TRBJ2-5, with a possible D match to TRBD2 (7 bases). Germline assignment: CDR1 GTSNPN and CDR2 SVGIG (reference sequence). The germline V and J ends were trimmed by 3 bases and 5 bases, with 13 bases remaining between them. The CDR3 totals 13 residues. The CDR3 DNA is TGTGCCTGGAGGCGGGGGACATGGGAGACCCAGTACTTC. Amino acid sequence: CAWRRGTWETQYF.

This clonotype showed up just a few times. The rearrangement links TRBV3-1 to TRBJ2-7, with a possible D match to TRBD1 (6 bases). Germline CDR1 is LGHDT and CDR2 is YNNKEL (reference sequence). The CDR3 loop spans 13 amino acids. Trimming took off 3 bases at V and 3 bases at J, with 9 bases between the two ends. The CDR3 DNA reads TGTGCCAGCAGCCACGCACAGGGCTACGAGCAGTACTTC. This encodes CASSHAQGYEQYF.

This clonotype was recorded at least ten times. J is TRBJ2-7 and V is TRBV12-3 or TRBV12-4; maybe TRBD1 (5 bases). This CDR3 spans 14 amino acids. V was clipped by 2 bases and J by 5 bases, with 13 bases between them. The CDR3 DNA follows: TGTGCCAGCAGTTTAACGGCAGGGTTTAACGAGCAGTACTTC. Translation gives CASSLTAGFNEQYF.

This clonotype was counted at least ten times. The J gene is TRBJ1-2, the V gene TRBV27, with D possibly being TRBD1 (5 bases). Germline CDR1 MNHEY, CDR2 SMNVEV (reference sequence). This CDR3 has 14 residues. Trimming took off 6 bases at V and 4 bases at J, with 15 bases between the two ends. The CDR3 coding sequence is TGTGCCAGCAGGTCCCAGGAGGGGATCTATGGCTACACCTTC. Amino acids: CASRSQEGIYGYTF.

This clonotype was recorded a few times. The rearrangement links TRBV18 to TRBJ2-2; D gene uncertain. V lost 2 bases and J lost 6, with 7 bases in between. From germline, CDR1 is KGHSH and CDR2 LQKENI. This CDR3 is 13 amino acids long. CDR3 sequence (DNA): TGTGCCAGCTCACCATCGGCCTCCGGGGAGCTGTTTTTT. Protein: CASSPSASGELFF. Combining the CDR3 with reference TRBV18 and TRBJ2-2 gives the whole variable domain NAGVMQNPRHLVRRRGQEARLRCSPMKGHSHVYWYRQLPEEGLKFMVYLQKENIIDESGMPKERFSAEFPKEGPSILRIQQVVRGDSAAYFCASSPSASGELFFGEGSRLTVL.

The chain combines TRBV6-2 or TRBV6-3 with TRBJ1-5; perhaps TRBD1 as D (5 bases). Trimming pared 2 bases from V and 5 bases from J, leaving 10 bases between. From germline, CDR1 is MNHEY and CDR2 SVGEGT. This CDR3 is built from 14 residues. The CDR3: CASSYGHKDQPQHF. In DNA, the CDR3 is TGTGCCAGCAGTTACGGACACAAGGATCAGCCCCAGCATTTT.

This clonotype has a count of ten or more. The chain carries TRBV6-4 and TRBJ1-5; D gene uncertain. Trimming stripped 7 bases from V and 2 bases from J, with 21 bases between. Germline CDR1 reads MRHNA; CDR2 reads SNTAGT. The CDR3 covers 17 residues. The CDR3 sequence is CASTSIEALGGNQPQHF. For the CDR3, the DNA is TGTGCCAGCACGTCAATCGAAGCACTTGGGGGCAATCAGCCCCAGCATTTT.

The sample holds many counts of this clonotype. The chain combines TRBV6-2 or TRBV6-3 with TRBJ1-6; D not certain. CDR3 size: 13 residues. V lost 6 bases, J lost 7 bases, and 10 bases lay in between. CDR1 is MNHEY, CDR2 SVGEGT, per germline. CDR3 bases: TGTGCCAGCAGCTTACACGGGAATTCACCCCTCCACTTT. Its translation is CASSLHGNSPLHF.

In this sample, this clonotype turned up many times. The V call is TRBV20-1, the J call TRBJ2-7; 7 nucleotides line up with TRBD2. With V trimmed by 0 bases and J by 6 bases, 8 bases remained unmatched. Germline V CDR1 and CDR2: DFQATT, SNEGSKA (reference sequence). The length of the CDR3 is 14 residues. The CDR3 region is CSARDGGRIGEQYF. CDR3 coding DNA: TGCAGTGCTAGAGACGGGGGGAGGATCGGCGAGCAGTACTTC.

This clonotype was seen at least ten times. The V and J genes are TRBV6-1 and TRBJ1-2; D gene unclear. The germline CDR1 and CDR2 sequences are MNHNS and SASEGT. The V gene lost 2 bases and the J gene lost 4 bases, with 8 bases spanning the gap. The CDR3 loop spans 13 amino acids. CDR3 protein: CASSENTFYGYTF. The CDR3 DNA follows: TGTGCCAGCAGTGAAAATACCTTCTATGGCTACACCTTC.

This chain connects TRBV20-1 to TRBJ2-7, with D perhaps assigned TRBD1 or TRBD2 (5 bases each). Trimming pared 5 bases from V and 0 bases from J, leaving 11 bases between. Looked up from germline, CDR1 is DFQATT and CDR2 is SNEGSKA (reference sequence). The CDR3 is made up of 13 amino acids. The CDR3 protein is CSAPSGTSYEQYF. The DNA for the CDR3 is TGCAGTGCTCCGAGTGGGACCTCCTACGAGCAGTACTTC.

This clonotype was counted ten times or more. The CDR3 spells CASSLDTRGVAGGPTDTQYF. The CDR3 DNA follows: TGTGCCAGCAGTTTAGACACCCGTGGGGTAGCGGGAGGGCCGACAGATACGCAGTATTTT. V usage is TRBV28 and J usage is TRBJ2-3, with 11 bases lining up with TRBD2. Trimming removed 2 bases from V and 3 bases from J; junction bases left unmatched: 16. Germline CDR1 reads MDHEN; CDR2 reads SYDVKM. This CDR3 spans 20 amino acids. Full variable domain (rest looked up from reference TRBV28 and TRBJ2-3): DVKVTQSSRYLVKRTGEKVFLECVQDMDHENMFWYRQDPGLGLRLIYFSYDVKMKEKGDIPEGYSVSREKKERFSLILESASTNQTSMYLCASSLDTRGVAGGPTDTQYFGPGTRLTVL.

There are many counts of this clonotype. The V call is TRBV5-1, the J call TRBJ1-2, with TRBD1 matching over 11 bases. The CDR3 has 15 amino acids. V lost 0 bases to trimming and J lost 3 bases; unmatched junction nucleotides: 1. Germline V lookup: CDR1 SGHRS, CDR2 YFSETQ. CDR3 region: CASSLEGQGDYGYTF. Written as DNA, the CDR3 is TGCGCCAGCAGCTTGGAGGGACAGGGGGACTATGGCTACACCTTC. The whole variable domain, remainder taken from reference TRBV5-1 and TRBJ1-2, is KAGVTQTPRYLIKTRGQQVTLSCSPISGHRSVSWYQQTPGQGLQFLFEYFSETQRNKGNFPGRFSGRQFSNSRSEMNVSTLELGDSALYLCASSLEGQGDYGYTFGSGTRLTVV.

At least ten counts were recorded for this clonotype. The gene calls are TRBV11-2 and TRBJ2-5; no definite D call. The length of the CDR3 is 13 residues. V lost 7 bases and J lost 5, with 14 bases in between. Germline CDR1 SGHAT, CDR2 FQNNGV. In DNA, the CDR3 is TGTGCCAGCACCCGTAATCGTATCGAGACCCAGTACTTC. As protein: CASTRNRIETQYF.

This clonotype was recorded at least ten times. The CDR3 region has the DNA TGTGCCACCACTCAGGGGCAGGTGAACACTGAAGCTTTCTTT. Translated, it gives CATTQGQVNTEAFF. The V gene is TRBV15, the J gene TRBJ1-1; D may be TRBD1 (6 bases). Trimming took off 7 bases at V and 0 bases at J, with 12 bases between the two ends. CDR1 is LNHNV and CDR2 is YYDKDF in the germline V gene (reference sequence). This CDR3 has 14 amino acids.

The sample holds many counts of this clonotype. The chain links TRBV6-1 to TRBJ2-1, with 11 bases aligning to TRBD1. Germline V gene data show CDR1 as MNHNS and CDR2 as SASEGT. The CDR3 contains 14 residues. V shed 4 bases and J 9 bases; nucleotides not matched to a gene: 5. The CDR3: CASSARTGGGEQFF. DNA for the CDR3: TGTGCCAGCAGTGCCCGGACAGGGGGCGGTGAGCAGTTCTTC.

This clonotype was observed many times. The J gene is TRBJ1-1, the V gene TRBV9; D possibly corresponds to TRBD1 (5 bases). The ends were cut back, 0 bases at V and 0 bases at J, with 9 bases in the middle. The CDR3 is made up of 15 amino acids. Germline CDR1 SGDLS, CDR2 YYNGEE. The CDR3 DNA reads as TGTGCCAGCAGCGTAGTAGAGACAGTGAACACTGAAGCTTTCTTT. Translating it yields CASSVVETVNTEAFF. The whole variable domain, filled in from reference TRBV9 and TRBJ1-1, reads DSGVTQTPKHLITATGQRVTLRCSPRSGDLSVYWYQQSLDQGLQFLIQYYNGEERAKGNILERFSAQQFPDLHSELNLSSLELGDSALYFCASSVVETVNTEAFFGQGTRLTVV.

This clonotype was recorded at least ten times. This chain uses TRBV12-3 or TRBV12-4 with TRBJ2-5; 8 bases fit TRBD1. Trimming at V came to 6 bases and at J to 2 bases, leaving 5 bases not matched to a gene. This CDR3 has 14 residues. CDR3 sequence: CASRGDRNQETQYF. The CDR3 coding sequence is TGTGCCAGCAGAGGGGACAGGAATCAAGAGACCCAGTACTTC.